This TCR beta chain was sequenced in a study of shared T cell receptors in the human thymus. Data came from immunoSEQ multiplex PCR; TCRdb stores just in-frame clones and leaves some out. The sample lists roughly 710,000 clones; approximately 85% were seen once. The CDR3 has 13 amino acids. V shed 8 bases, J shed 5 bases, and the junction held 8 bases outside the gene matches. Germline assignment: CDR1 MNHNS and CDR2 SASEGT. This same sample was also taken into another study, of human thymus T cells. According to that study: Gene usage for V and J segments appeared biased in thymic and blood repertoires. There were highly overlapping thymic repertoires among unrelated individuals, as related research reported.

The chain employs TRBV6-1 and TRBJ2-5, with 7 bases that match TRBD1. Material: thymocytes. The source of this sequence is a girl under two years old with a congenital heart defect. The CDR3 nucleotides are TGTGCCAGCGTGCAAGACAGGGTGGAGACCCAGTACTTC. Translated, it gives CASVQDRVETQYF.